Shown below are 3 T cell receptor beta chains from a single sample sequenced in a study of T cells in Graves' hyperthyroidism and ophthalmopathy. Amplification of TCR beta CDR3 regions used RNA as the template. The primer set for the first-round RT-PCR of the TCR CDR3 was HTBI. TCRdb fed the multiplex PCR reads into MiXCR, producing one record per CDR3 protein. Here the sample spans approximately 630,000 distinct CDR3 sequences, around 15% being singletons. Input material: blood. The source is a woman aged 25-40 years with Graves' hyperthyroidism.

This clonotype has at least ten counts. The chain joins TRBV3-1 to TRBJ2-7; D is uncertain. The germline V gene has CDR1 LGHDT and CDR2 YNNKEL (reference sequence). Trimming cost V 3 bases and J 3 bases, with 12 bases left between them. The CDR3 runs 14 residues. The DNA of the CDR3 is TGTGCCAGCAGCCAGGAAACGTACAGCTACGAGCAGTACTTC. This encodes CASSQETYSYEQYF.

In its sample, this clonotype was seen many times. The chain has TRBV20-1 and TRBJ2-7, with 8 nucleotides matching TRBD1. Per the germline V gene, CDR1 is DFQATT and CDR2 is SNEGSKA (reference sequence). CDR3 length: 11 residues. V shed 5 bases, J shed 5 bases, and the junction held 2 bases outside the gene matches. The CDR3 loop is CSASGGHEQYF. The CDR3 DNA reads TGCAGTGCTTCAGGGGGCCACGAGCAGTACTTC.

The J gene is TRBJ1-5, the V gene TRBV30; 9 nucleotides match TRBD1. V trimming: 3 bases; J trimming: 2 bases; junction bases outside the gene matches: 2. The germline CDR1 and CDR2 sequences are GTSNPN and SVGIG (reference sequence). This CDR3 spans 14 amino acids. CDR3 amino acids: CAWRRQGGNQPQHF. The DNA of the CDR3 is TGTGCCTGGAGGCGACAGGGGGGCAATCAGCCCCAGCATTTT.